This TCR beta chain was profiled in a study of cytomegalovirus exposure and HLA in healthy donors (dated by TCRdb to 2015 to 2018). Describing the broader study: According to an earlier analysis of several hundred of the donors, 150 million to 200 million T cells yielded 90 million to 130 million unique TCR beta sequences and 250 to 350 Gb of sequence data. An early release that covered about 600 HLA-typed donors contained around 300 gigabases of sequencing data and tens of millions of unique TCR sequences. The genetic ancestry cluster associated with self-reported Caucasian donors included over 65% of the 398 genotyped donors. The study was designed to test whether signatures of past pathogen exposure could be identified by cataloging public T cell receptors. The T cell repertoires of some 700 subjects were profiled by immunosequencing and related to cytomegalovirus serostatus. In addition to the first cohort of 666 subjects, a separate validation cohort of 120 different subjects was used. To predict cytomegalovirus infection status, the study combined high-throughput TCR immunosequencing, statistical association of individual TCRs with disease status, and machine learning. A later analysis re-analyzed previously published TCR beta repertoires from about 600 donors and added high-resolution HLA genotyping to study TCR occurrence patterns. The later analysis used no new phenotypic data to find candidate immune exposures, relying instead on TCR beta sequences and their occurrence across donors. In an earlier analysis of 587 of the donors, high-throughput TCR beta sequencing was used to judge whether each TCR beta V gene segment behaved as functional or pseudogenic. Alongside the repertoire data, information on donor age, sex, ethnicity and CMV serostatus was compiled. Genome-wide SNP genotypes for about three fifths of the roughly 670 donors were used in a later genetic analysis, which treated that subset as a discovery cohort. Every repertoire in the discovery cohort had been generated on one and the same sequencing platform. Both class I and class II loci were covered by HLA typing, at four-digit resolution. The number of donors typed differed by locus, with 629-630 for A, B, C, DRB1 and DQB1, over 500 for DQA1, about 610 for DPA1, and over 400 for DPB1. Because of strong linkage in the cohort, five DR-DQ haplotypes were treated as single units for association and clustering. Among about 370 genotyped donors of the cohort, an average of around 220,000 unique TCR beta nucleotide sequences was sequenced per donor, of which approximately 19% were non-productive.

V and J lose 1 base and 0 bases, and a span of 13 bases separates them. The cysteine opens and the phenylalanine closes a CDR3 of 16 amino acids. The kept DNA is CDR3 alone, 48 bases in frame from the first base. Sequences LNHDA (CDR1) and SQIVND (CDR2) are obtained from the germline V gene (reference sequence). Overall study outcomes, separate from this receptor: V-gene and J-gene trimming of TCR beta chains was associated with a missense DCLRE1C variant in a later genetic analysis, and the association was replicated in an independent cohort. Because HLA typing was unavailable for some donors at each locus, only the typed subset was used in association tests. Cytomegalovirus status was reported to be diagnosed by the classifier with high specificity and sensitivity in both the original and validation cohorts. Compared with equally common non-associated chains, HLA-associated TCR beta chains in a later analysis were more clonally expanded and had lower generation probabilities. A cluster of highly shared sequence variants was judged likely to be a technical artifact of the sequencing pipeline. The study gave a list of under 200 TCR beta chains associated with cytomegalovirus. In a later analysis, most CMV-associated TCR beta chains were found to appear HLA-restricted, with HLA associations seemingly driven largely by CMV exposure. The authors suggested that the approach could potentially be extended to other disease states and immunological phenotypes. The earlier analysis of about 600 of the donors excluded over 15 rarely observed V segments, including chromosome 9 orphons, because counts were too low. Linkage disequilibrium might explain the correlated functional status among segregating V segments, but an unknown experimental factor could not be excluded. In a later analysis, several top co-occurrence clusters were reported to appear linked to parvovirus B19, influenza, CMV and Epstein-Barr virus. The cohort was sequenced for TCR beta chains only, and without alpha or paired-chain data the features that could be detected were limited. When HLA alleles, especially DR and DQ, strongly co-occurred, TCR associations were difficult to assign to individual alleles. Most TCR sequences were seen in very few donors, while some public TCRs were found in many individuals. CMV serostatus was the only immune exposure information available for the cohort. A later genetic analysis reported fewer N-insertions in productive TCRs among donors in an Asian-associated ancestry cluster than the roughly 640-donor mean. Roughly uniform sequencing depth across donors was assumed in presence/absence analyses, although this assumption may not hold. A further reported finding was that TCR beta sequences accurately predicted the HLA-A and HLA-B alleles for most subjects in the first cohort. In an earlier analysis of 587 of the donors, most TCR beta V segments appeared in productive rearrangements about 87% or about 30% of the time, broadly matching IMGT annotations. Because the 87-base-pair reads could not distinguish some IMGT-functional V segments, including TRBV6-2 and TRBV6-3, those segments were excluded. A later analysis found that TCR association rates varied across HLA loci, with DRB1 alleles showing the most associated TCRs and HLA-C alleles the fewest. In a later analysis, 15,000 to 20,000 TCR beta sequences were associated with specific HLA alleles at a false discovery rate of 0.05. A few of the identified cytomegalovirus-associated TCR beta chains were confirmed in vitro to be specific for cytomegalovirus antigens.

The cohort comprised fewer than 700 healthy bone marrow donors. Cohort members were all nominally healthy when sampled, although unrecorded immune exposures were likely present. The donor tested CMV seropositive and was one of the 289 seropositive cohort members. Each donor provided a peripheral blood sample, and peripheral blood mononuclear cells were used for TCR beta sequencing. Genomic DNA extraction from the blood cell samples was performed with the Qiagen DNeasy Blood Extraction Kit. The library was produced with the immunoSEQ multiplex PCR assay. For the multiplex PCR, a mixture combining 60 forward primers for TCR Vbeta segments and 13 reverse primers for TCR Jbeta segments was used. The CDR3 region of rearranged TCR beta genes was amplified from genomic DNA by a multiplex PCR assay. The Illumina HiSeq System was used to sequence the amplified TCR beta libraries as 87-base-pair reads. Per the source publication's procedure: A later analysis counted about 80 million unique TCR beta chains across the 600 to 850 repertoires, and some 11 million of these chains were shared by at least two donors. To remove PCR and sequencing errors, raw reads were error-corrected and collapsed into unique sequences using a nearest-neighbor algorithm that merged closely related sequences. Alignment of CDR3 sequences to IMGT reference sequences was used to assign V, D and J gene segments. Each retained sequence needed at least a six-nucleotide match to both a V gene segment and a J gene segment. A rearrangement counted as productive if the CDR3 had no stop codons and remained in frame with V and J, and every other rearrangement counted as non-productive. Following IMGT convention, CDR3 was defined as the stretch from the second conserved V-encoded cysteine to the conserved J-encoded phenylalanine. The earlier analysis of approximately 500 of the donors excluded sequences that lacked an unambiguous match to a single V gene segment. In an earlier analysis of around 600 of the donors, V segments were called functional above 56.7% productive rearrangements and were called segregating when the between-donor standard deviation exceeded 5%. A statistical classification framework was developed to diagnose cytomegalovirus status using the catalog of TCR beta chain sequences. V and J gene assignment, in a later analysis, came from comparing TCR nucleotide sequences with IMGT/GENE-DB human TR gene sequences. Using the TCRdist pipeline, a later analysis assigned CDR3 sequences along with most-parsimonious VDJ recombination scenarios. In a later analysis, each TCR beta chain was defined by its CDR3 amino acid sequence together with its V-gene family, and reads lacking a unique V-gene family were excluded. To address suspected cross-contamination and a sequencing artifact, a later analysis removed under 600 highly shared, low-generation-probability nucleotide sequences. For each public chain, a later analysis derived a clonal expansion index from normalized ranks of inferred template counts within each repertoire. Generation probabilities in a later analysis came from a VDJ recombination model fitted to out-of-frame rearrangements, and those results were checked against IGoR. Hypergeometric tests were used in a later analysis to score TCR-TCR, TCR-HLA and TCR-CMV co-occurrence, with a repertoire-size bias correction applied to the TCR pairs. False discovery rates were estimated in a later analysis by permuting HLA or CMV assignments 20 times. In a later analysis, co-occurring TCRs were grouped using DBSCAN, and TCRdist sequence similarity was added for clustering within HLA-allele-positive subsets. For co-occurrence clustering, repertoires with fewer than 30,000 or more than 120,000 public chains were excluded, along with five or six repertoires with anomalous nucleotide sharing. TCRdb limited this immuneACCESS table to in-frame rearrangements with V and J called. A share of clones is missing; checked studies link under half to unresolved V genes, and the rest is unexplained. Clone size and V and J calls were adopted from that table, with D and trimming inferred from the DNA. This sample lists about 150,000 clones; 70% to 90% were detected once. About 4.3% of the sample is taken by the ten largest.

A remark on this clone: Its antigen remains unidentified. Qualities for individual bases were not recorded, and no much larger clone is one base off.

Sequences were obtained from PBMCs. This sequence originates from a woman in her forties in good health and CMV-seropositive. Rearrangement joined TRBV19 to TRBJ2-7, and possibly TRBD2, on 5 matching bases. CDR3 loop: CASSIGRRAVSYEQYF. The nucleotide sequence reads as follows: TGTGCCAGTAGTATAGGGAGGCGAGCGGTCTCCTACGAGCAGTACTTC.